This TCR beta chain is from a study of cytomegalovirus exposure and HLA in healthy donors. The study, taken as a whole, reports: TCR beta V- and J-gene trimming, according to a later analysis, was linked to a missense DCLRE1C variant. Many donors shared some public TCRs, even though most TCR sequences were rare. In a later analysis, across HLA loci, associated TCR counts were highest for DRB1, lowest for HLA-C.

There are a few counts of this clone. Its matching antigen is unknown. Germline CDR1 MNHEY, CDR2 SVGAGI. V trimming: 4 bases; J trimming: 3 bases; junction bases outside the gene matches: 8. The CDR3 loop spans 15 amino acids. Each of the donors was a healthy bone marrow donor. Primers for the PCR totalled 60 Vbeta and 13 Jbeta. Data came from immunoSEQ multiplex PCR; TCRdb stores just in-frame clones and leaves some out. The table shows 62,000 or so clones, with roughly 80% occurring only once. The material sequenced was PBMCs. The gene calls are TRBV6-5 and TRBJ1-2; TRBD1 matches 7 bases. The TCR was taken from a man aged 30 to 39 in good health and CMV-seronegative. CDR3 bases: TGTGCCAGCAGTTCTGGGGGCAGGGGGGACTATGGCTACACCTTC. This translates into CASSSGGRGDYGYTF.